The 24 T cell receptor beta chains below were found in one sample sequenced in a study of blood T cell repertoires in COVID-19. Assay used: immunoSEQ multiplex PCR; TCRdb lists only in-frame clones, some missing. This sample has about 94,000 clones, with 80% found just once. Sequencing was performed on peripheral blood. The origin of the receptors is an elderly woman with acute or convalescent COVID-19.

The chain uses TRBV7-9 and TRBJ2-2; 11 bases fit TRBD1. Trimming at V came to 5 bases and at J to 6 bases, leaving 5 bases not matched to a gene. Germline CDR1 is SEHNR and CDR2 is FQNEAQ (reference sequence). This CDR3 region has 15 residues. The CDR3 region is CASSPGQGDPGELFF. The CDR3 coding sequence is TGTGCCAGCAGCCCGGGACAGGGGGACCCCGGGGAGCTGTTTTTT.

The genes are TRBV5-6 and TRBJ2-2, with TRBD2 matching 11 bases. This CDR3 spans 16 amino acids. Germline values: CDR1 SGHDT, CDR2 YYEEEE. Trimming cost V 3 bases and J 7 bases; bases outside gene matches: 8. CDR3 DNA sequence: TGTGCCAGCAGCTCGATAGCGGGAGGGCCCGGCGGGGAGCTGTTTTTT. It translates to CASSSIAGGPGGELFF.

CDR3 nucleotide sequence: TGCGCCAGCAGCTTGGCTGGAGGTACCCACCGAGGGTCACCCCTCCACTTT. Amino acids: CASSLAGGTHRGSPLHF. This rearrangement joins TRBV5-1 to TRBJ1-6; D gene uncertain. Germline V CDR1 and CDR2: SGHRS, YFSETQ. The V end was cut by 0 bases, the J end by 10 bases, with 20 bases between. CDR3 length: 17 residues.

The chain has TRBV18 and TRBJ2-1; 12 bases match TRBD2. J was trimmed by 6 bases and V by 3 bases; bases with no gene match: 3. The V gene's germline CDR1 is KGHSH and CDR2 LQKENI. This CDR3 is 15 amino acids long. The chain's CDR3 is CASSPGLAGRNEQFF. The DNA for the CDR3 is TGTGCCAGCTCACCCGGACTAGCGGGACGCAATGAGCAGTTCTTC.

The chain uses TRBV23-1 and TRBJ2-7, with D possibly being TRBD1 (5 bases). TRBV23-1 is marked as an open reading frame, function uncertain. CDR3 size: 16 residues. With 1 base removed from V and 3 bases from J, the gap between germline ends came to 16 bases. CDR3 in amino acids: CASSQFPGPPGYEQYF. CDR3 DNA: TGCGCCAGCAGTCAATTCCCAGGGCCTCCGGGCTACGAGCAGTACTTC.

V gene TRBV19 combines with J gene TRBJ1-4; D is possibly TRBD1 (6 bases). The CDR3 extends over 17 amino acids. Germline V gene sequence: CDR1 LNHDA, CDR2 SQIVND (reference sequence). Trimming pared 3 bases from V and 0 bases from J, leaving 14 bases between. The CDR3 protein is CASSIWGHTSTNEKLFF. CDR3 DNA: TGTGCCAGTAGTATTTGGGGACATACCTCAACTAATGAAAAACTGTTTTTT.

The rearrangement uses TRBV9 and TRBJ1-1; 11 nucleotides agree with TRBD1. Germline V CDR1 and CDR2: SGDLS, YYNGEE. Losses at the gene ends were 0 bases for V and 4 bases for J; bases not matched to a gene: 2. The CDR3 runs 15 residues. The CDR3: CASSVGGTGGTEAFF. CDR3 sequence (DNA): TGTGCCAGCAGCGTAGGGGGGACAGGGGGCACTGAAGCTTTCTTT.

The rearrangement joins TRBV5-1 to TRBJ2-5; 9 bases match TRBD1. Looked up from germline, CDR1 is SGHRS and CDR2 is YFSETQ. This CDR3 contains 17 residues. V lost 0 bases and J lost 1; bases outside the gene matches: 7. Here the CDR3 reads CASSLEGQGFSQETQYF. For the CDR3, the DNA is TGCGCCAGCAGCTTGGAAGGACAGGGGTTTAGCCAAGAGACCCAGTACTTC. Based on the CDR3 plus reference TRBV5-1 and TRBJ2-5, the full variable domain is KAGVTQTPRYLIKTRGQQVTLSCSPISGHRSVSWYQQTPGQGLQFLFEYFSETQRNKGNFPGRFSGRQFSNSRSEMNVSTLELGDSALYLCASSLEGQGFSQETQYFGPGTRLLVL.

This clone was observed a few times. The chain couples TRBV7-9 to TRBJ2-3; D is unclear. Germline V gene lookup returns CDR1 SEHNR and CDR2 FQNEAQ (reference sequence). Trimming took 5 bases from V and 3 from J, leaving 6 bases between them. CDR3 size: 12 residues. Here the CDR3 reads CASSQVTDTQYF. The CDR3 DNA is TGTGCCAGCAGCCAGGTGACAGATACGCAGTATTTT.

The J gene is TRBJ2-5, the V gene TRBV18; no clear D gene. The CDR3 is 13 residues long. CDR1 and CDR2 from the germline V gene are KGHSH and LQKENI. V dropped 3 bases and J dropped 5 bases, with 10 bases sitting between them. DNA of the CDR3: TGTGCCAGCTCACCCGACACCGAGGAGACCCAGTACTTC. It translates to CASSPDTEETQYF. Full variable domain (missing parts from reference TRBV18 and TRBJ2-5): NAGVMQNPRHLVRRRGQEARLRCSPMKGHSHVYWYRQLPEEGLKFMVYLQKENIIDESGMPKERFSAEFPKEGPSILRIQQVVRGDSAAYFCASSPDTEETQYFGPGTRLLVL.

This chain uses TRBV6-5 with TRBJ2-2; 7 bases match TRBD1. This CDR3 is built from 14 residues. Per the germline V gene, CDR1 is MNHEY and CDR2 is SVGAGI. Trimming cost V 2 bases and J 6 bases; bases outside gene matches: 3. CDR3 coding DNA: TGTGCCAGCAGTTACGACAGGGACCCCGGGGAGCTGTTTTTT. Its translation: CASSYDRDPGELFF.

The CDR3 DNA sequence: TGTGCCTGGAGTCAGGGGGCAAGCTCCTACAATGAGCAGTTCTTC. This sequence encodes CAWSQGASSYNEQFF. This chain joins TRBV30 and TRBJ2-1; 8 bases map to TRBD1. The CDR3 contains 15 residues. Germline lookup yields CDR1 GTSNPN and CDR2 SVGIG (reference sequence). The V and J ends lost 2 bases and 0 bases, in that order; junction bases with no gene match: 3.

The J gene is TRBJ2-2, the V gene TRBV5-4; 11 bases line up with TRBD2. CDR1 is SGHNT, CDR2 YYREEE, per germline (reference sequence). The ends lost 3 bases at V and 0 bases at J; junction bases unmatched: 10. The CDR3 sequence is 19 residues long. The CDR3 is CASSSLLAGVSPNTGELFF. CDR3 sequence (DNA): TGTGCCAGCAGCTCTTTACTAGCGGGAGTTTCTCCGAACACCGGGGAGCTGTTTTTT.

The chain recombines TRBV7-2 with TRBJ2-7; TRBD2 aligns across 12 bases. Germline V gene sequence: CDR1 SGHTA, CDR2 FQGNSA. Trimming at V came to 4 bases and at J to 4 bases, leaving 14 bases not matched to a gene. The CDR3 covers 18 residues. The CDR3 here is CASSYVGGLAGGNYEQYF. As DNA, the CDR3 is TGTGCCAGCAGCTACGTCGGGGGTCTAGCGGGAGGGAATTACGAGCAGTACTTC.

This clone has at least ten counts. The V and J genes are TRBV11-2 and TRBJ1-1; D unresolved. The germline gives CDR1 SGHAT, CDR2 FQNNGV. Trimming cost V 3 bases and J 5 bases, with 4 bases left between them. The CDR3 contains 11 residues. CDR3 region: CASSFRTEAFF. The CDR3 coding sequence is TGTGCCAGCAGCTTCCGTACTGAAGCTTTCTTT.

The rearrangement uses TRBV6-5 and TRBJ2-7; D possibly corresponds to TRBD2 (6 bases). In germline, CDR1 is MNHEY, CDR2 SVGAGI. V lost 5 bases and J 7 bases, leaving 15 bases between the germline ends. This CDR3 spans 13 amino acids. Here the CDR3 DNA reads TGTGCCAGCAGTCGAGTGAGTCGGGGGGAGCAGTACTTC. Translating gives CASSRVSRGEQYF.

This chain connects TRBV6-2 or TRBV6-3 to TRBJ2-7; 10 bases map to TRBD2. This CDR3 comprises 15 residues. Germline-derived CDR1 and CDR2 are MNHEY and SVGEGT. J was trimmed by 0 bases and V by 4 bases; bases with no gene match: 3. As DNA, the CDR3 is TGTGCCAGCAGTTCCCCTAGCGGGGGCTCCTACGAGCAGTACTTC. Its protein is CASSSPSGGSYEQYF.

CDR3 in amino acids: CASSLFSSGSYEQFF. Here the CDR3 DNA reads TGCGCCAGCAGCTTGTTCTCTAGCGGGAGTTATGAGCAGTTCTTC. This sequence joins TRBV5-1 and TRBJ2-1; 10 bases are shared with TRBD2. CDR3 length: 15 amino acids. V was clipped by 1 base and J by 8 bases; unmatched bases: 6. Germline V gene data show CDR1 as SGHRS and CDR2 as YFSETQ.

This chain connects TRBV3-1 (or the pseudogene TRBV3-2) to TRBJ2-5, with 9 bases lining up with TRBD2. The CDR3 totals 17 residues. The germline gives CDR1 LGHDT, CDR2 YNNKEL (reference sequence). With V trimmed by 5 bases and J by 5 bases, 15 bases remained unmatched. In nucleotides, the CDR3 is TGTGCCAGCAGCTCCAAACTGGGACTAGCAGGTTTGGAGACCCAGTACTTC. As protein: CASSSKLGLAGLETQYF.

V is TRBV3-1 (or the pseudogene TRBV3-2) and J is TRBJ1-2; 8 bases line up with TRBD1. Germline lookup yields CDR1 LGHDT and CDR2 YNNKEL (reference sequence). The CDR3 consists of 16 residues. After removal of 3 bases from V and 8 bases from J, the junction contained 14 bases not matched to a gene. The CDR3 nucleotides are TGTGCCAGCAGCCACCTGCCGGGGCAGGGGGCAGACGGCTACACCTTC. As protein: CASSHLPGQGADGYTF.

V usage is TRBV5-4 and J usage is TRBJ2-6, with 9 nucleotides matching TRBD1. Germline V gives CDR1 SGHNT, CDR2 YYREEE (reference sequence). Unmatched junction bases numbered 2, after V lost 5 bases and J lost 2 bases. The CDR3 totals 15 residues. CDR3 coding DNA: TGTGCCAGCAGACAGGGGGCAGCTGGGGCCAACGTCCTGACTTTC. Translated, it gives CASRQGAAGANVLTF.

The chain combines TRBV5-4 with TRBJ2-1, with 8 bases matching TRBD2. V trimming: 0 bases; J trimming: 4 bases; junction bases outside the gene matches: 6. Germline-derived CDR1 and CDR2 are SGHNT and YYREEE (reference sequence). The CDR3 has 16 amino acids. Here the CDR3 reads CASSLAVLAEYNEQFF. DNA for the CDR3: TGTGCCAGCAGCTTGGCGGTACTAGCGGAGTACAATGAGCAGTTCTTC. The variable domain in full, with the rest retrieved from reference TRBV5-4 and TRBJ2-1, is ETGVTQSPTHLIKTRGQQVTLRCSSQSGHNTVSWYQQALGQGPQFIFQYYREEENGRGNFPPRFSGLQFPNYSSELNVNALELDDSALYLCASSLAVLAEYNEQFFGPGTRLTVL.

This chain links TRBV2 with TRBJ2-3, with D unresolved. The germline V and J ends were trimmed by 6 bases and 2 bases, with 6 bases remaining between them. CDR1 is SNHLY and CDR2 is FYNNEI in the germline V gene. The length of the CDR3 is 12 residues. CDR3 region: CASSDFTDTQYF. Here the CDR3 DNA reads TGTGCCAGCAGCGACTTCACAGATACGCAGTATTTT.

The chain couples TRBV4-2 to TRBJ2-3, with 7 nucleotides matching TRBD1. Germline trimming cut 7 bases from V and 2 bases from J; bases unmatched to any gene: 12. The germline V gene has CDR1 LGHNA and CDR2 YNFKEQ. The CDR3 extends over 16 amino acids. The CDR3 protein is CASTKGAAPDTDTQYF. The CDR3 DNA is TGTGCCAGCACAAAGGGGGCAGCTCCGGACACAGATACGCAGTATTTT.